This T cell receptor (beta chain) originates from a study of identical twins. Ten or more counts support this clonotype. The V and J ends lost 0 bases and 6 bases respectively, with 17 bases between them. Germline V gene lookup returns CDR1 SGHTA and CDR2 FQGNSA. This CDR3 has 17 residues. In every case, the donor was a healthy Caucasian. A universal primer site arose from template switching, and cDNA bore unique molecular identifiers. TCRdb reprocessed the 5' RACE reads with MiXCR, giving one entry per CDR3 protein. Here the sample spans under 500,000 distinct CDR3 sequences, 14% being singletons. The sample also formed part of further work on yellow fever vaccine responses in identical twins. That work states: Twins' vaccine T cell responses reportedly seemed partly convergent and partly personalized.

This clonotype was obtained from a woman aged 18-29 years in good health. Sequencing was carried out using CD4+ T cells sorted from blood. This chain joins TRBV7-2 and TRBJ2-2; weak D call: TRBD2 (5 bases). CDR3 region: CASSLATALVRAGELFF. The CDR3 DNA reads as TGTGCCAGCAGCTTAGCGACTGCACTAGTAAGGGCCGGGGAGCTGTTTTTT.